The next 7 T cell receptor beta chains were all read from a single sample in a study of beta chain features in type 1 diabetes. Study-level findings and limits: TCRB CDR3s were moderately but significantly shorter in Type 1 diabetes patients in all four CD4+ subsets.

Of the isolated RNA, all was reverse transcribed, and so the sequenced material was expressed TCRB transcripts. Assay: immunoSEQ multiplex PCR; the TCRdb copy retains only in-frame clones and omits some. The sample lists about 170,000 clones, about 7.9% occurring once. No antigens are known for them. The sequenced material came from central memory CD4+ T cells from blood. The receptor source for this set is a man between 18 and 29 years old with type 1 diabetes.

The chain is built from TRBV11-2 and TRBJ1-4; no firm D call. Deletions cut 1 base from V and 8 bases from J, with 14 bases between. Per the germline V gene, CDR1 is SGHAT and CDR2 is FQNNGV. The CDR3 totals 15 residues. The CDR3 protein is CASSLGARTGEKLFF. CDR3 bases: TGTGCCAGCAGCTTAGGAGCCCGGACGGGAGAAAAACTGTTTTTT.

This chain uses TRBV2 with TRBJ2-2, with D possibly being TRBD1 (9 bases). The CDR3 covers 13 residues. Germline CDR1 SNHLY, CDR2 FYNNEI. With 9 bases removed from V and 7 bases from J, the gap between germline ends came to 15 bases. The DNA of the CDR3 is TGTGCCAGGGGGACAGGGACTAGCGGGGAGCTGTTTTTT. Its translation is CARGTGTSGELFF. The variable domain in full, with the rest retrieved from reference TRBV2 and TRBJ2-2, is EPEVTQTPSHQVTQMGQEVILRCVPISNHLYFYWYRQILGQKVEFLVSFYNNEISEKSEIFDDQFSVERPDGSNFTLKIRSTKLEDSAMYFCARGTGTSGELFFGEGSRLTVL.

The chain joins TRBV10-2 to TRBJ2-7; 7 bases line up with TRBD2. In germline, CDR1 is WSHSY, CDR2 SAAADI. V shed 3 bases, J shed 1 base, and the junction held 3 bases outside the gene matches. This CDR3 contains 14 residues. CDR3 loop: CASSDPAGSYEQYF. The CDR3 nucleotides are TGCGCCAGCAGTGATCCAGCGGGGTCCTACGAGCAGTACTTC.

The chain combines TRBV9 with TRBJ2-3; D uncertain. V was trimmed by 4 bases and J by 3 bases, leaving 15 bases between them. This CDR3 has 15 residues. Germline lookup yields CDR1 SGDLS and CDR2 YYNGEE. The CDR3 region is CASSLLARLTDTQYF. In DNA, the CDR3 is TGTGCCAGCAGCTTACTCGCGAGGTTGACAGATACGCAGTATTTT. Full variable domain (outside the CDR3, taken from reference TRBV9 and TRBJ2-3): DSGVTQTPKHLITATGQRVTLRCSPRSGDLSVYWYQQSLDQGLQFLIQYYNGEERAKGNILERFSAQQFPDLHSELNLSSLELGDSALYFCASSLLARLTDTQYFGPGTRLTVL.

This clone was detected a few times. V usage is TRBV7-9 and J usage is TRBJ2-1, with TRBD2 identical over 8 bases. Germline lookup yields CDR1 SEHNR and CDR2 FQNEAQ (reference sequence). Trimming at V came to 5 bases and at J to 2 bases, leaving 5 bases not matched to a gene. This CDR3 region has 15 residues. The CDR3 region has the DNA TGTGCCAGCAGCCCAACTAGCGGCCCCTACAATGAGCAGTTCTTC. Protein: CASSPTSGPYNEQFF.

The sample holds a few counts of this clone. The chain recombines TRBV7-2 with TRBJ1-5, with no clear D. Trimming left V 5 bases short and J 0 bases short, with 14 bases between. CDR3 length equals 16 residues. CDR1 SGHTA and CDR2 FQGNSA come from the germline V gene. CDR3 coding DNA: TGTGCCAGCAGCCCAAGGACGGGGTTTAGCAATCAGCCCCAGCATTTT. The encoded protein is CASSPRTGFSNQPQHF.

The rearrangement uses TRBV28 and TRBJ1-6; no firm D call. Germline lookup yields CDR1 MDHEN and CDR2 SYDVKM. The CDR3 loop spans 13 amino acids. V dropped 5 bases and J dropped 12 bases, with 14 bases sitting between them. CDR3 protein: CASSGVGVKPLHF. The CDR3 DNA reads TGTGCCAGCAGTGGGGTCGGGGTTAAACCCCTCCACTTT.